This TCR beta chain derives from a study of blood T cell repertoires in COVID-19. For the study at large: Italy, Spain and the United States were the sources of the convalescent and acute COVID-19 samples. PBMCs, B-cell-depleted T cells, or T cells were the source of the cDNA or gDNA that made up the material.

V trimming: 1 base; J trimming: 5 bases; junction bases outside the gene matches: 4. Germline V gene data show CDR1 as MDHEN and CDR2 as SYDVKM. This CDR3 comprises 14 residues. Original processing methods: Researchers report that nucleated cell counts were estimated from reference gene primer amplification. The assay was immunoSEQ multiplex PCR, and TCRdb's table has in-frame clones only and misses some. Clonal size and the V and J genes are those of that table, whereas D and trimming came from the DNA. In the table there are over 200,000 clones, 80% of which are singletons. A few counts support this clone.

Material for sequencing was peripheral blood. This chain joins TRBV28 and TRBJ1-1; TRBD1 aligns across 7 bases. This receptor was obtained from a human donor in a cohort sampled during active COVID-19. The chain's CDR3 is CASSLLGGRTEAFF. CDR3 nucleotide sequence: TGTGCCAGCAGTTTATTAGGGGGCCGGACTGAAGCTTTCTTT.